This T cell receptor beta chain was found in a study of identifying expanded T cells in peripheral blood. Study-wide findings and caveats: Technical replicates showed approximately 1.2 changed clones; two weeks around 15; four weeks 19. Variance in clone template counts between two-week samples significantly increased with total template count across all healthy donors.

V dropped 4 bases and J dropped 0 bases, with 8 bases sitting between them. The CDR3 is made up of 15 amino acids. Germline V gives CDR1 SGHDT, CDR2 YYEEEE. Collection occurred without any documented infections or immune events in donors. With respect to this clone: The antigen is undetermined.

TCRdb's table, derived via immunoSEQ multiplex PCR, lists solely in-frame clones and lacks some. The data show fewer than 130,000 clones, around 89% seen once. Sequencing was done on a sample of blood. The chain employs TRBV5-6 and TRBJ2-6; D is uncertain. The receptor was isolated from a person aged 18-70 years in good health. Written as DNA, the CDR3 is TGTGCCAGCAGCCCAGGTCCCTCTGGGGCCAACGTCCTGACTTTC. As protein: CASSPGPSGANVLTF.